This T cell receptor beta chain was captured by sequencing in a study of shared clonotypes between healthy human individuals. Study summary: Plates per donor: three CD4 naive, three CD4 memory, two CD8 naive, one CD8 memory.

Germline loops: CDR1 LNHDA, CDR2 SQIVND (reference sequence). The CDR3 has 16 residues. V lost 3 bases, J lost 0 bases, and 12 bases lay in between. Clones were sequenced by immunoSEQ multiplex PCR, and TCRdb holds only the in-frame ones, with some missing. The table lists 2 million to 2.5 million clones, approximately 95% of them singletons, with roughly 0.13% in the top ten. The chain combines TRBV19 with TRBJ2-4; D is unclear. What was sequenced was naive CD4+ T cells sorted from blood. Subset of the sample: CD45RA+ positively selected. This receptor was identified in a man in his late teens or twenties in good health. The DNA for the CDR3 is TGTGCCAGTAGTATTGGTTCAGGAATAGCCAAAAACATTCAGTACTTC. Protein: CASSIGSGIAKNIQYF.